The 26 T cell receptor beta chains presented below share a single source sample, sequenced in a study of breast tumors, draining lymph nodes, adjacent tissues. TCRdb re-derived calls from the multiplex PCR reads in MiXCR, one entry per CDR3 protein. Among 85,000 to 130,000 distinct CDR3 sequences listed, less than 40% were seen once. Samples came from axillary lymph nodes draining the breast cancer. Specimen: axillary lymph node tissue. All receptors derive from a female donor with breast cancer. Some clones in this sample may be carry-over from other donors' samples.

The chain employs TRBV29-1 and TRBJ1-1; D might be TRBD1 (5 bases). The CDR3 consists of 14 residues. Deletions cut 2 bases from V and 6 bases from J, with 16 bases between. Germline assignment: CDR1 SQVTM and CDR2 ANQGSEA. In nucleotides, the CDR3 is TGCAGCGTTGAAAATGGTGGGTGGGGGGCTGAAGCTTTCTTT. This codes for CSVENGGWGAEAFF.

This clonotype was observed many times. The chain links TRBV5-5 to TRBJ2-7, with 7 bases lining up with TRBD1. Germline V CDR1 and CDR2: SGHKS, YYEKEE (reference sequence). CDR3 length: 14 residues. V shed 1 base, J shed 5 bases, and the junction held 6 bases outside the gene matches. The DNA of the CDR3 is TGTGCCAGCAGCTTGCCCTACGGACAGGACGAGCAGTACTTC. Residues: CASSLPYGQDEQYF.

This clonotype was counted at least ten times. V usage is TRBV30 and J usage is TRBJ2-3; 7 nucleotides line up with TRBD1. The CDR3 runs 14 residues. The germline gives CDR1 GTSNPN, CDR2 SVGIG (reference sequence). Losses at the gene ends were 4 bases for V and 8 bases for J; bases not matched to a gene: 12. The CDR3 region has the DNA TGTGCCTGGAATTCAAGGGGGCCTGGAAGTACGCAGTATTTT. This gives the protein CAWNSRGPGSTQYF.

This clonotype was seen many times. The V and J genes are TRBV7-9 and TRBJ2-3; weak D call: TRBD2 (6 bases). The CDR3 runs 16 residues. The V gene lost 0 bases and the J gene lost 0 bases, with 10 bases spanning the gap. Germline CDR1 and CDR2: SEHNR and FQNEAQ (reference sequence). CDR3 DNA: TGTGCCAGCAGCTTAGCGGGCAGCGGGAGCACAGATACGCAGTATTTT. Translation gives CASSLAGSGSTDTQYF.

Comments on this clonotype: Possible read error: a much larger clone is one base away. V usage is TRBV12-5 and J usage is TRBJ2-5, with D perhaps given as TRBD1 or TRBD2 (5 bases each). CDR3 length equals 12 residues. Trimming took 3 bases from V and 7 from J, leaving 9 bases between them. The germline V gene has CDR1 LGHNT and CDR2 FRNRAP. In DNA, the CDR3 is TGTGCTAGTGGTTTCAGGGACGGGACCCAGTACTTC. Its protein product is CASGFRDGTQYF.

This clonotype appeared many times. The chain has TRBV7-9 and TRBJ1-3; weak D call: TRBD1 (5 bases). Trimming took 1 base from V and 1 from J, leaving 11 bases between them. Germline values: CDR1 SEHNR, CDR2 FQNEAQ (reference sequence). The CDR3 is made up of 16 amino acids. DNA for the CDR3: TGTGCCAGCAGCTTAGGGGGGGGACGTTCTGGAAACACCATATATTTT. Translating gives CASSLGGGRSGNTIYF.

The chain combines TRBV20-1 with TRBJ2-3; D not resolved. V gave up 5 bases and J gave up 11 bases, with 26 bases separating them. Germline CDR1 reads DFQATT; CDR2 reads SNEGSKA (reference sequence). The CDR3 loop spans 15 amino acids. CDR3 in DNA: TGCAGTGCTTACAGATCCCCCCCCCTATACAATGAGCAGTATTTT. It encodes CSAYRSPPLYNEQYF.

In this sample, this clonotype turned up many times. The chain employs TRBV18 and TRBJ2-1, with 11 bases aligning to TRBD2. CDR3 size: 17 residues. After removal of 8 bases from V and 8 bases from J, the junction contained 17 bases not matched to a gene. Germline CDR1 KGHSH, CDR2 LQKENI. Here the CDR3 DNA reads TGTGCCAGCCCATTCTCAGGTTTAGCGGGGGGGCGGGATGAGCAGTTCTTC. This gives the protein CASPFSGLAGGRDEQFF.

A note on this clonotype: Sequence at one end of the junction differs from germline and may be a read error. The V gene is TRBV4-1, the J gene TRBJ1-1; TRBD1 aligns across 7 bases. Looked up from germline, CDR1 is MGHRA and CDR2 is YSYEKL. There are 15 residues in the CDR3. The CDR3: CASSQEEVEGARASF. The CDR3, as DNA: TGCGCCAGCAGCCAAGAGGAGGTCGAGGGGGCGCGGGCTTCCTTT.

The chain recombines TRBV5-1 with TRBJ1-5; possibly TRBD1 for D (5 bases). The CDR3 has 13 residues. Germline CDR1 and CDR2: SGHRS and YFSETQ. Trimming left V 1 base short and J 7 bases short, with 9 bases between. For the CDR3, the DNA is TGCGCCAGCAGCTTGAGGGACGAACAGCCCCAGCATTTT. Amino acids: CASSLRDEQPQHF.

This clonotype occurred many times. For the CDR3, the DNA is TGTGCCTGGAGTGACACGGTTGCCCTTACAGATACGCAGTATTTT. This codes for CAWSDTVALTDTQYF. J is TRBJ2-3 and V is TRBV30, with D hard to call. V lost 1 base to trimming and J lost 3 bases, with 14 bases between them. The CDR3 is 15 amino acids. CDR1 GTSNPN and CDR2 SVGIG come from the germline V gene (reference sequence).

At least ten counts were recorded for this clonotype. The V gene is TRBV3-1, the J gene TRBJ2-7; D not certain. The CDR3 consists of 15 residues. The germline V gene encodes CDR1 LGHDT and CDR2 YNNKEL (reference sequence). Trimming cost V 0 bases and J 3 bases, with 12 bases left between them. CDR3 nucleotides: TGTGCCAGCAGCCAAGATTGGGTTAGTTTCTACGAGCAGTACTTC. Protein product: CASSQDWVSFYEQYF.

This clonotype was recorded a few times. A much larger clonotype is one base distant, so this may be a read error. The CDR3: CASRLDIDYGYTF. CDR3 sequence (DNA): TGTGCCAGCAGGCTGGACATAGACTATGGCTACACCTTC. The J gene is TRBJ1-2, the V gene TRBV6-5; possible D gene TRBD1, 5 bases. The length of the CDR3 is 13 residues. In germline, CDR1 is MNHEY, CDR2 SVGAGI. V shed 6 bases and J shed 3 bases, with 11 bases lying between them.

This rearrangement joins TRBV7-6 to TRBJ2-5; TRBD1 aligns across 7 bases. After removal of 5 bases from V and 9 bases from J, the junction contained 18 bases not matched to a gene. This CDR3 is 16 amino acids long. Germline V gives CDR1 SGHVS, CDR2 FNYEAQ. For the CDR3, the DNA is TGTGCCAGCAGCACGGACAGGCCGCGGGTCAATCAGCCCCAGTACTTC. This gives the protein CASSTDRPRVNQPQYF.

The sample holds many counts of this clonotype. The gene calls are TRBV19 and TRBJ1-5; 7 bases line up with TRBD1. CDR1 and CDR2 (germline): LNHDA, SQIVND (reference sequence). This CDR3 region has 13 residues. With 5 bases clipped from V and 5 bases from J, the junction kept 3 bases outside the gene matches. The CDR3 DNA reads TGTGCCAGTAGTCACAGGGGTGATCAGCCCCAGCATTTT. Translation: CASSHRGDQPQHF.

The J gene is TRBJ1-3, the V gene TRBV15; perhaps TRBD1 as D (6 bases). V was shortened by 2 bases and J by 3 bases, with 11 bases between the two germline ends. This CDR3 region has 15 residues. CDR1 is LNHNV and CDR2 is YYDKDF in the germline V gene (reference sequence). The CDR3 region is CATSRPGVGGNTIYF. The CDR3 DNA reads TGTGCCACCAGCAGACCAGGGGTTGGTGGAAACACCATATATTTT.

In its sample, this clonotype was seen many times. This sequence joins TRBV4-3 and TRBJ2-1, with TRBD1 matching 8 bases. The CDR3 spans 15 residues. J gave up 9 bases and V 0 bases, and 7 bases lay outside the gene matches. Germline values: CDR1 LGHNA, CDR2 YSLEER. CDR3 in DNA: TGCGCCAGCAGCCAAGAGAAGACAGGGGAGAGTGAGCAGTTCTTC. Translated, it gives CASSQEKTGESEQFF.

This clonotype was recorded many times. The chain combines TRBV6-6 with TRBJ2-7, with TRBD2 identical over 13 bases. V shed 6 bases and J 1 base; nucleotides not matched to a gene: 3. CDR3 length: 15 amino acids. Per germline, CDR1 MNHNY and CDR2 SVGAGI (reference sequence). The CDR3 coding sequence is TGTGCCAGCAGGCCACTAGCGGGAGGGTCCTACGAGCAGTACTTC. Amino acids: CASRPLAGGSYEQYF.

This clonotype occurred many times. CDR3: CATSRVRGNTGELFF. As DNA, the CDR3 is TGTGCCACCAGCAGAGTGCGGGGGAACACCGGGGAGCTGTTTTTT. V is TRBV15 and J is TRBJ2-2; D is perhaps TRBD2 (6 bases). Germline V gene sequence: CDR1 LNHNV, CDR2 YYDKDF (reference sequence). V lost 1 base to trimming and J lost 1 base, with 7 bases between them. The CDR3 loop spans 15 amino acids.

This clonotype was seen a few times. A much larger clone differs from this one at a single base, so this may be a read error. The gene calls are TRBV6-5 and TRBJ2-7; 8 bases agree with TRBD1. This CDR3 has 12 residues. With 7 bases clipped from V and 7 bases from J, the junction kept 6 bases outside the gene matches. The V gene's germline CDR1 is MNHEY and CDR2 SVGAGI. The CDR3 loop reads CASKQGAREQYF. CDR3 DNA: TGTGCCAGCAAGCAGGGGGCTCGGGAGCAGTACTTC.

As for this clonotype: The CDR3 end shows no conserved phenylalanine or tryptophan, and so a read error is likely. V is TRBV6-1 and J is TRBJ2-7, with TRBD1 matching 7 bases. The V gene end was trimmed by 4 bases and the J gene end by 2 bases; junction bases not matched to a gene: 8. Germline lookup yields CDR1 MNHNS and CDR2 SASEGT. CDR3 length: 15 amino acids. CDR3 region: CASSVFRDSPYEQYS. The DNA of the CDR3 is TGTGCCAGCAGTGTCTTCCGGGACAGCCCCTACGAGCAGTACTCC.

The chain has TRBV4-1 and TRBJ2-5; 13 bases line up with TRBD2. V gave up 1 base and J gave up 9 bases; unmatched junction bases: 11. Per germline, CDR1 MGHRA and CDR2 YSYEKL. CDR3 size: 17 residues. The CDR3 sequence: CASSQGYGLAGVEAQYF. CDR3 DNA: TGCGCCAGCAGCCAAGGATACGGACTAGCGGGAGTTGAGGCCCAGTACTTC.

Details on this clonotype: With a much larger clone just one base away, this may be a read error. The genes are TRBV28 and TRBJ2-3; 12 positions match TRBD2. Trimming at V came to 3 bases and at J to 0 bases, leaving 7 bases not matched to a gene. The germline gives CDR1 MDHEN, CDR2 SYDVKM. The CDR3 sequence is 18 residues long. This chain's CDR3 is CASSFRLAGEQSTDTQYF. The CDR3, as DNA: TGTGCCAGCAGTTTCCGACTAGCGGGAGAGCAGAGCACAGATACGCAGTATTTT.

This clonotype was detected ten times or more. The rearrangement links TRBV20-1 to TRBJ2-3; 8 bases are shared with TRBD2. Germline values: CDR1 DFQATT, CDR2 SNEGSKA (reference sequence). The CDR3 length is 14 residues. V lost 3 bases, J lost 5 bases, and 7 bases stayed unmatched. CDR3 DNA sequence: TGCAGTGCTAGGAGGACTAGCTACGGAGATACGCAGTATTTT. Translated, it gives CSARRTSYGDTQYF.

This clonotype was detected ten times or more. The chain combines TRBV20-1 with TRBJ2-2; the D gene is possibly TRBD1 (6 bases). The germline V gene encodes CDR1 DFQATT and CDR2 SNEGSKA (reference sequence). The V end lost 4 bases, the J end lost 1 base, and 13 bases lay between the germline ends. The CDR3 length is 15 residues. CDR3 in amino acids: CSATTGFRNTGELFF. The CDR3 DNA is TGCAGTGCTACAACAGGGTTTCGGAACACCGGGGAGCTGTTTTTT.

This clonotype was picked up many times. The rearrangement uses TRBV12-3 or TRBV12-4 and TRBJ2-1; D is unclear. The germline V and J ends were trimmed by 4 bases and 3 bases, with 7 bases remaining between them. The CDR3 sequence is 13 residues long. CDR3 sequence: CASSSGLYNEQFF. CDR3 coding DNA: TGTGCCAGCAGTTCGGGCCTCTACAATGAGCAGTTCTTC.